This is a list of T cell receptor beta chains from one sample in a study of blood T cells in healthy people across ages. TCRdb reprocessed the 5' RACE reads via MiXCR and lists one record per CDR3 protein. This table has roughly 800,000 distinct CDR3 sequences, 50% to 65% appearing once. The sequencing sample was made of blood. Receptors originate from a man at least 80 years old in good health. The conserved cysteine and the conserved F or W are not part of the CDR3 here. Fields, in order: V gene, J gene, CDR3 protein.

v_gene: TRBV28
j_gene: TRBJ1-6
CDR3aa: ASSLYSNNSPLH

v_gene: TRBV5-1
j_gene: TRBJ2-5
CDR3aa: ASSSGLAGEVRLEQY

v_gene: TRBV7-9
j_gene: -
CDR3aa: ASSAWGQPYEQY

v_gene: TRBV7-2
j_gene: TRBJ2-7
CDR3aa: ASSLELPRGPTSYEQY

v_gene: TRBV12-3/TRBV12-4
j_gene: TRBJ2-2
CDR3aa: ASSLFISGELF

v_gene: TRBV6-5
j_gene: TRBJ1-6
CDR3aa: ASSVQGAANNSPLH

v_gene: TRBV27
j_gene: TRBJ1-2
CDR3aa: ASGYGRARLAGYT

v_gene: TRBV20-1
j_gene: TRBJ2-1
CDR3aa: SARDTPASYNEQF

v_gene: TRBV4-2
j_gene: TRBJ2-7
CDR3aa: ASSAGLAPDEQY

v_gene: TRBV10-3
j_gene: TRBJ1-2
CDR3aa: AITGGEGGYT

v_gene: TRBV27
j_gene: TRBJ2-5
CDR3aa: ASHPAGGETQY

v_gene: TRBV7-9
j_gene: TRBJ2-3
CDR3aa: ASSYPSTDTQY

v_gene: TRBV5-6
j_gene: TRBJ2-1
CDR3aa: ASSWTSGPYNEQF

v_gene: TRBV20-1
j_gene: TRBJ2-3
CDR3aa: SAKLPPDTQY

v_gene: TRBV7-6
j_gene: TRBJ2-7
CDR3aa: ASSLAETSGSYEQY

v_gene: TRBV6-6
j_gene: TRBJ2-7
CDR3aa: ASSPGGFPSYEQY

v_gene: TRBV12-3/TRBV12-4
j_gene: TRBJ2-1
CDR3aa: ATLLAGGPNEQF

v_gene: TRBV9
j_gene: TRBJ2-7
CDR3aa: ASSVDWLGGEYEQY

v_gene: TRBV15
j_gene: TRBJ2-1
CDR3aa: ATSRDPSCAKF

v_gene: TRBV15
j_gene: -
CDR3aa: ATSRDGQTASEQY

v_gene: TRBV6-1
j_gene: TRBJ2-1
CDR3aa: ASTRTSGRAHSYNEQF

v_gene: TRBV20-1
j_gene: TRBJ2-5
CDR3aa: SARVLPGTQY

v_gene: TRBV7-2
j_gene: TRBJ2-7
CDR3aa: ASSLGYLESQY